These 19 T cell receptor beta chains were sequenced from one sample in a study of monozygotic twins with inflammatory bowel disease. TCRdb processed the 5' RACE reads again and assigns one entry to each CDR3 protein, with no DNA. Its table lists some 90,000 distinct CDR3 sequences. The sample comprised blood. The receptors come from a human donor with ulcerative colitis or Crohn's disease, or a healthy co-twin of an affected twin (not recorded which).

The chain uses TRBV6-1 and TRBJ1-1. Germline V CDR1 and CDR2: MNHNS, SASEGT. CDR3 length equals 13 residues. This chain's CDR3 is CASSEARNTEAFF.

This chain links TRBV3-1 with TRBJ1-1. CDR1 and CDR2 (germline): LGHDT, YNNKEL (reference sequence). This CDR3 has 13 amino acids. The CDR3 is CASSLQSDTEAFF. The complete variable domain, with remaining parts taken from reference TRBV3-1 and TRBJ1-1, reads DTAVSQTPKYLVTQMGNDKSIKCEQNLGHDTMYWYKQDSKKFLKIMFSYNNKELIINETVPNRFSPKSPDKAHLNLHINSLELGDSAVYFCASSLQSDTEAFFGQGTRLTVV.

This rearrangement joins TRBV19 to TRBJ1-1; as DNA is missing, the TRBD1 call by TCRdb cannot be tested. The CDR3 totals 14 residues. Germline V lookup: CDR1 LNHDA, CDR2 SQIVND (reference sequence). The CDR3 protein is CASSTGTGRKKAFF.

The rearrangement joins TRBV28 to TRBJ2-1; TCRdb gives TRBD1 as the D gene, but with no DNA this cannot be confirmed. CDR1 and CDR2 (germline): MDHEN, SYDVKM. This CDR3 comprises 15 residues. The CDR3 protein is CASSFEDRPYNEQFF.

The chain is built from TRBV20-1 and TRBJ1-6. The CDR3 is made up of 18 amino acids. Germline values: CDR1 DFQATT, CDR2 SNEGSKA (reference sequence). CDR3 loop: CSARDRVRQDSYNSPLHF.

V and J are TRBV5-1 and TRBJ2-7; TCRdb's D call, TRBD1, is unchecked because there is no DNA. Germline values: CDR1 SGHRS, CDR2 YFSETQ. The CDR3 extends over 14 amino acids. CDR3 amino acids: CASRTGTVAYEQYF. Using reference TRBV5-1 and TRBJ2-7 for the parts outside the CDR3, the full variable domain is KAGVTQTPRYLIKTRGQQVTLSCSPISGHRSVSWYQQTPGQGLQFLFEYFSETQRNKGNFPGRFSGRQFSNSRSEMNVSTLELGDSALYLCASRTGTVAYEQYFGPGTRLTVT.

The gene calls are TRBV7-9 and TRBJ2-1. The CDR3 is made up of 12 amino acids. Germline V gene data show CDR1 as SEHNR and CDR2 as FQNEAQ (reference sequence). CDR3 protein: CASSATPYEQFF.

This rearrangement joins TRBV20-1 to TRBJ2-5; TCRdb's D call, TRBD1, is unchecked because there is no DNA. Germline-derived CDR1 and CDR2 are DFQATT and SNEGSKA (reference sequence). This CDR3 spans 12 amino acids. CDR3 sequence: CSAGGQGQTQYF.

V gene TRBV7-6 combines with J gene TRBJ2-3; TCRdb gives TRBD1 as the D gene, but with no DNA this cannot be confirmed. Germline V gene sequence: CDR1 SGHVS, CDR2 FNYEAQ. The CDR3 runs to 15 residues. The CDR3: CASSLAGLTGGTQYF. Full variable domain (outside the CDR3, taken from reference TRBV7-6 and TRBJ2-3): GAGVSQSPRYKVTKRGQDVALRCDPISGHVSLYWYRQALGQGPEFLTYFNYEAQQDKSGLPNDRFSAERPEGSISTLTIQRTEQRDSAMYRCASSLAGLTGGTQYFGPGTRLTVL.

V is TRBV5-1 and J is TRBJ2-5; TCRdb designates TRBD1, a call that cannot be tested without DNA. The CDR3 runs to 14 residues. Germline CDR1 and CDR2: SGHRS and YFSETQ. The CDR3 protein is CASRGQGFRETQYF.

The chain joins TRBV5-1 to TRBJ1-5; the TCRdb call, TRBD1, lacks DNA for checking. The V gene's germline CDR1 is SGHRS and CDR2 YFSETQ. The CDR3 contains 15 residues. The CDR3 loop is CASSFLGTADQPQHF.

CDR3 protein: CSVEGILGHPYEQFF. V usage is TRBV29-1 and J usage is TRBJ2-1. CDR1 is SQVTM and CDR2 is ANQGSEA in the germline V gene. CDR3 length: 15 amino acids.

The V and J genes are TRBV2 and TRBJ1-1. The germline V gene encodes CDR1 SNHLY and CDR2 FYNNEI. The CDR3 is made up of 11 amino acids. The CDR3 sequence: CASTGGTEAFF.

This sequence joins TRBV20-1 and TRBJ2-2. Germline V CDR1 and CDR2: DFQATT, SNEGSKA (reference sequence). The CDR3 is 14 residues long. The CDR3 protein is CSARGPLNTGELFF.

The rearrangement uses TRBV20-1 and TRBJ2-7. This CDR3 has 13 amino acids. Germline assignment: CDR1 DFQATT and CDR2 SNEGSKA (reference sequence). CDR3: CSARDALAYEQYF.

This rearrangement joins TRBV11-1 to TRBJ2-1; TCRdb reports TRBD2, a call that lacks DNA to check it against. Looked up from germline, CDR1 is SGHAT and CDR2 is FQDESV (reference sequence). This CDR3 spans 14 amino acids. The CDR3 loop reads CASSLAGTPGEQFF.

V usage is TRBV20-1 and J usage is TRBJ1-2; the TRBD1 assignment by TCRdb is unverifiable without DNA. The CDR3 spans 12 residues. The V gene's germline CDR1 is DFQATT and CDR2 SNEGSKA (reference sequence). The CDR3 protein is CSAVFGAGGYTF.

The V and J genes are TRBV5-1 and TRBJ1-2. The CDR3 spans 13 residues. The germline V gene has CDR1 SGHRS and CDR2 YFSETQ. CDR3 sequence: CASSLDVNYGYTF.

CDR3 in amino acids: CASSPDSYEQYF. This chain joins TRBV5-1 and TRBJ2-7; there is no DNA to check the TCRdb D call of TRBD1. This CDR3 comprises 12 residues. From germline, CDR1 is SGHRS and CDR2 YFSETQ.